This T cell receptor beta chain was identified during a study of shared clonotypes between healthy human individuals. Study-wide background: Donors had three CD4 naive, three CD4 memory, two CD8 naive and one CD8 memory plate apiece. Regarding the study as a whole: Sampling covered nothing but blood. Tissue TCR repertoires likely differ from those found in blood. Among donors, the sharing of clonotypes was expected to be influenced by sequencing depth.

With respect to this clone: Its antigen is not identified.

The data were produced by immunoSEQ multiplex PCR, yet TCRdb's version contains in-frame clones alone and is incomplete. The data show about 680,000 clones, with 92% seen just once and 24% held by the top ten. The naive CD8 fraction comprised CD45RO-negative cells positively selected for CCR7 and excluded terminally differentiated effector memory CD45RA+ cells. The ends lost 4 bases at V and 3 bases at J; junction bases unmatched: 6. Germline CDR1 is SGHNT and CDR2 is YYREEE (reference sequence). The CDR3 contains 14 residues. The chain carries TRBV5-4 and TRBJ2-7; 8 bases are shared with TRBD2. The sequencing input was naive CD8+ T cells sorted from blood. The clonotype originates from a man aged 25 to 40 in good health. The CDR3 spells CASSPSGSLYEQYF. The CDR3, as DNA: TGTGCCAGCAGCCCGAGCGGGAGCCTCTACGAGCAGTACTTC.